Shown below are 21 T cell receptor beta chains from a single sample sequenced in a study of human T cells and chemical hapten exposure (dated by TCRdb to about 2021). Explained via the paper, the time point label denotes: patch test 3, about 24 weeks after DPC sensitization. The sample's treatment or condition label, in plain terms: therapeutic diphenylcyclopropenone sensitization with weekly scalp DPC. The library came from RACE. For sequencing, a NextSeq 500 was employed. The raw public data were reprocessed by TCRdb itself: fastp quality trimming at Q25, MiXCR clonotype calling, in-frame beta chains only. Each CDR3 protein gets just one entry, which takes the most common genes and DNA from the rows behind it. This sample holds around 200,000 distinct CDR3 sequences; about 22% were observed only once. The ten largest clonotypes hold 2% to 2.5% of the sample. This sample comprised whole blood, obtained in connection with sensitization to the hapten diphenylcyclopropenone (DPC). The source of these receptors is a woman in her thirties or forties with alopecia areata. Some clones in this sample may be carry-over from other donors' samples.

For this clonotype: The junction shows a germline mismatch at one end, possibly a read error. J is TRBJ2-2 and V is TRBV7-9; maybe TRBD2 (6 bases). Germline CDR1 and CDR2: SEHNR and FQNEAQ (reference sequence). The CDR3 covers 15 residues. CDR3 amino acids: CVSSSRLANTGELFF. Written as DNA, the CDR3 is TGTGTCAGCAGCTCCCGACTAGCGAACACCGGGGAGCTGTTTTTT.

The CDR3 loop reads CASSPQGKGTEAFF. The CDR3 region has the DNA TGTGCCAGCTCACCACAGGGGAAGGGTACTGAAGCTTTCTTT. The rearrangement joins TRBV18 to TRBJ1-1; possible D gene TRBD1, 5 bases. Germline CDR1 KGHSH, CDR2 LQKENI. The germline V and J ends were trimmed by 1 base and 5 bases, with 11 bases remaining between them. This CDR3 comprises 14 residues.

This clonotype ranks as medium-sized. The chain joins TRBV4-2 to TRBJ2-1; 13 positions match TRBD2. Germline V gene lookup returns CDR1 LGHNA and CDR2 YNFKEQ. The CDR3 runs 15 residues. The trim removed 4 bases at V and 8 bases at J, leaving 5 bases unmatched. CDR3 protein: CASSPGTSGTDEQFF. The CDR3, as DNA: TGTGCCAGCAGCCCAGGGACTAGCGGGACTGATGAGCAGTTCTTC.

This clonotype appeared a few times. The CDR3 DNA is TGCAGCGTTATGTGGGGGCCGAGTGAAAAACTGTTTTTT. Translation: CSVMWGPSEKLFF. The chain recombines TRBV29-1 with TRBJ1-4; TRBD1 is a possible D gene (6 bases). Trimming pared 5 bases from V and 7 bases from J, leaving 14 bases between. Germline V gives CDR1 SQVTM, CDR2 ANQGSEA. The CDR3 loop spans 13 amino acids.

The chain joins TRBV5-1 to TRBJ2-7; TRBD2 matches 9 bases. From germline, CDR1 is SGHRS and CDR2 YFSETQ. The CDR3 extends over 17 amino acids. The J segment lost 2 bases and the V segment lost 4 bases, leaving 13 bases of the junction unmatched. DNA for the CDR3: TGCGCCAGCAGCGGAACAGCTACTAGCGGGCTGACCTACGAGCAGTACTTC. Its protein product is CASSGTATSGLTYEQYF.

The chain couples TRBV18 to TRBJ2-1, with D perhaps matching TRBD2 (5 bases). The CDR3 spans 12 residues. Looked up from germline, CDR1 is KGHSH and CDR2 is LQKENI. V gave up 3 bases and J gave up 8 bases, with 8 bases separating them. The CDR3 DNA is TGTGCCAGCTCACCCCGGCGGGATGAGCAGTTCTTC. It yields the protein CASSPRRDEQFF.

J is TRBJ1-4 and V is TRBV28, with TRBD1 as a possible D gene (5 bases). The germline CDR1 and CDR2 sequences are MDHEN and SYDVKM. The V end lost 3 bases, the J end lost 5 bases, and 13 bases lay between the germline ends. This CDR3 region has 15 residues. CDR3: CASSLGGWRNEKLFF. CDR3 sequence (DNA): TGTGCCAGCAGTTTGGGGGGGTGGAGGAATGAAAAACTGTTTTTT.

This clonotype was counted between two and nine times. The chain couples TRBV7-8 to TRBJ2-6; the match to TRBD1 covers 7 bases. This CDR3 is built from 16 residues. CDR1 and CDR2 (germline): SGHVS, FQNEAQ. V lost 5 bases, J lost 4 bases, and 8 bases stayed unmatched. Written as DNA, the CDR3 is TGTGCCAGCAGCGACGGACAGGCGGTAGGGGCCAACGTCCTGACTTTC. This encodes CASSDGQAVGANVLTF.

Only a few counts were recorded for this clonotype. V is TRBV4-2 and J is TRBJ1-2, with TRBD1 as a possible D gene (5 bases). The CDR3 covers 16 residues. Germline V gives CDR1 LGHNA, CDR2 YNFKEQ. V shed 1 base and J shed 4 bases, with 16 bases lying between them. The CDR3 coding sequence is TGTGCCAGCAGCCAAGTCCCCACAGGCGCCATCTATGGCTACACCTTC. This gives the protein CASSQVPTGAIYGYTF.

The rearrangement links TRBV28 to TRBJ1-1, with unresolved D. Germline V gene data show CDR1 as MDHEN and CDR2 as SYDVKM. Trimming left V 2 bases short and J 3 bases short, with 16 bases between. The CDR3 has 16 residues. CDR3 region: CASSLIGLGVYTEAFF. CDR3 bases: TGTGCCAGCAGTTTAATCGGGCTTGGGGTATACACTGAAGCTTTCTTT.

This clonotype was detected only a few times. This sequence joins TRBV7-9 and TRBJ2-1, with 10 positions matching TRBD2. This CDR3 is built from 17 residues. V was pared by 0 bases and J by 7 bases, with 9 bases of the junction left unmatched. Germline V gene sequence: CDR1 SEHNR, CDR2 FQNEAQ (reference sequence). The DNA of the CDR3 is TGTGCCAGCAGCTTAGCTCGTCAAGCGGGAGGGCCGAATGAGCAGTTCTTC. It encodes CASSLARQAGGPNEQFF.

The chain couples TRBV19 to TRBJ2-5, with TRBD2 as a possible D gene (6 bases). V shed 9 bases and J shed 0 bases, with 11 bases lying between them. CDR1 and CDR2 (germline): LNHDA, SQIVND (reference sequence). The CDR3 runs to 13 residues. CDR3 nucleotides: TGTGCCAGCGCGGGGCCTGACCAAGAGACCCAGTACTTC. This codes for CASAGPDQETQYF. The entire variable domain, with the rest obtained from reference TRBV19 and TRBJ2-5, is as follows: DGGITQSPKYLFRKEGQNVTLSCEQNLNHDAMYWYRQDPGQGLRLIYYSQIVNDFQKGDIAEGYSVSREKKESFPLTVTSAQKNPTAFYLCASAGPDQETQYFGPGTRLLVL.

This rearrangement joins TRBV27 to TRBJ2-2; the D gene is possibly TRBD2 (5 bases). Trimming removed 5 bases from V and 9 bases from J, with 16 bases in between. Germline CDR1 is MNHEY and CDR2 is SMNVEV (reference sequence). There are 14 residues in the CDR3. CDR3 DNA: TGTGCCAGCAGTCCCGACGAGGAGGACCGGGAGCTGTTTTTT. The encoded protein is CASSPDEEDRELFF.

This chain links TRBV25-1 with TRBJ2-5; D may match TRBD1 or TRBD2 (5 bases each). This CDR3 contains 15 residues. Germline V gene data show CDR1 as MGHDK and CDR2 as SYGVNS. Trimming pared 7 bases from V and 4 bases from J, leaving 19 bases between. CDR3 DNA: TGTGCCAGCAACATAAACCGGGGCAGTCTAGAGACCCAGTACTTC. It codes for CASNINRGSLETQYF.

This clonotype has just a few counts. This sequence joins TRBV19 and TRBJ2-1, with 9 bases identical to TRBD2. J was trimmed by 5 bases and V by 9 bases; bases with no gene match: 2. The CDR3 is 12 residues long. The germline V gene has CDR1 LNHDA and CDR2 SQIVND (reference sequence). CDR3 region: CASRTSDNEQFF. The CDR3 DNA follows: TGTGCCAGCAGGACTAGCGACAATGAGCAGTTCTTC. The full variable domain, completed using reference TRBV19 and TRBJ2-1, is DGGITQSPKYLFRKEGQNVTLSCEQNLNHDAMYWYRQDPGQGLRLIYYSQIVNDFQKGDIAEGYSVSREKKESFPLTVTSAQKNPTAFYLCASRTSDNEQFFGPGTRLTVL.

This clonotype was observed many times. The chain recombines TRBV29-1 with TRBJ1-1; no definite D call. Per germline, CDR1 SQVTM and CDR2 ANQGSEA. CDR3 length: 13 amino acids. Trimming cost V 1 base and J 1 base, with 7 bases left between them. CDR3 sequence reads: CSVEGDGNTEAFF. DNA for the CDR3: TGCAGCGTTGAAGGCGACGGGAACACTGAAGCTTTCTTT.

Only a few counts were recorded for this clonotype. V is TRBV5-1 and J is TRBJ2-7, with 10 positions matching TRBD1. The CDR3 extends over 14 amino acids. Germline V gene lookup returns CDR1 SGHRS and CDR2 YFSETQ. V gave up 3 bases and J gave up 3 bases; unmatched junction bases: 3. For the CDR3, the DNA is TGCGCCAGCAGCTCGACAGGGGGCAACTACGAGCAGTACTTC. It yields the protein CASSSTGGNYEQYF.

The J gene is TRBJ2-7, the V gene TRBV25-1; 7 bases agree with TRBD1. CDR1 and CDR2 from the germline V gene are MGHDK and SYGVNS. The CDR3 consists of 14 residues. With V trimmed by 2 bases and J by 3 bases, 4 bases remained unmatched. The CDR3 coding sequence is TGTGCCAGCAGTGAACCCGGACAGGACTACGAGCAGTACTTC. Residues: CASSEPGQDYEQYF.

The V call is TRBV7-2, the J call TRBJ2-1; D call uncertain. The germline CDR1 and CDR2 sequences are SGHTA and FQGNSA. V lost 3 bases and J 3 bases, leaving 6 bases between the germline ends. The CDR3 totals 13 residues. The CDR3 DNA is TGTGCCAGCAGCTTCTCCGACTACAATGAGCAGTTCTTC. This translates into CASSFSDYNEQFF.

The chain combines TRBV10-3 with TRBJ2-2, with a weak D call TRBD2 (6 bases). CDR1 is ENHRY and CDR2 is SYGVKD in the germline V gene. The CDR3 is 14 residues long. Trimming left V 4 bases short and J 4 bases short, with 10 bases between. The CDR3 protein is CAISGAGTTGELFF. CDR3 bases: TGTGCCATCAGTGGTGCGGGAACCACCGGGGAGCTGTTTTTT.

This clonotype was counted many times. The chain uses TRBV6-2 or TRBV6-3 and TRBJ2-7; 10 positions match TRBD1. CDR1 is MNHEY, CDR2 SVGEGT, per germline. V lost 4 bases, J lost 2 bases, and 5 bases stayed unmatched. The CDR3 covers 15 residues. The CDR3 region is CASSSRDRGPYEQYF. CDR3 coding DNA: TGTGCCAGCAGTTCCCGGGACAGGGGACCCTACGAGCAGTACTTC.